What follows describes a single T cell receptor beta chain. The data derive from a study of cytomegalovirus exposure and HLA in healthy donors. The study ran its PCR with 60 Vbeta and 13 Jbeta primers. Authors' data handling: As a later analysis found, there were roughly 80 million unique TCR beta chains, of which roughly 11 million were shared. Clones were read by immunoSEQ multiplex PCR, and TCRdb kept only the in-frame ones, dropping some. V and J calls and clone size come straight from that table; D and trimming were deduced from the DNA. The sample contains about 130,000 clones, under 80% of which appear only once. From germline, CDR1 is LGHNA and CDR2 YSLEER. J lost 1 base, V lost 4 bases, and 10 bases had no gene match. The CDR3 sequence is 17 residues long.

The receptor comes from a man younger than 30 in good health and CMV-seropositive. The V call is TRBV4-3, the J call TRBJ2-1, with TRBD2 matching over 7 bases. The sample consisted of PBMCs. The CDR3 DNA is TGCGCCAGCAGCCTTGGAGGCCTAGCGGTATCCTACAATGAGCAGTTCTTC. It translates to CASSLGGLAVSYNEQFF.